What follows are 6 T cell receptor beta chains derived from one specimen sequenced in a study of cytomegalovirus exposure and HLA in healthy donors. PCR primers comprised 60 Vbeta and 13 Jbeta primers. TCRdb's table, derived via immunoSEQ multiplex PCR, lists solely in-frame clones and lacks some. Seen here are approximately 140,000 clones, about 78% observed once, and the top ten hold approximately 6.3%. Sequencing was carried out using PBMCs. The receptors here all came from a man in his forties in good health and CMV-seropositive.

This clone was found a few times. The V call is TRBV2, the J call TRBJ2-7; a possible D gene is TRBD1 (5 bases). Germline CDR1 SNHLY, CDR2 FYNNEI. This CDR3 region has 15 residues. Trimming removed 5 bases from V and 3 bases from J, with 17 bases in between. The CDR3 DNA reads TGTGCCAGCAGTCCCACGACAGTCCTGAACTACGAGCAGTACTTC. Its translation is CASSPTTVLNYEQYF. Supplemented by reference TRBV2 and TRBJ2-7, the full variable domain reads EPEVTQTPSHQVTQMGQEVILRCVPISNHLYFYWYRQILGQKVEFLVSFYNNEISEKSEIFDDQFSVERPDGSNFTLKIRSTKLEDSAMYFCASSPTTVLNYEQYFGPGTRLTVT.

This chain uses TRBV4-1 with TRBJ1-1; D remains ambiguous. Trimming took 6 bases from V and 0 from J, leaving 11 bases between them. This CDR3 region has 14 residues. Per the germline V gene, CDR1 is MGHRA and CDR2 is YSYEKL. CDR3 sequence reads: CASRRTGMNTEAFF. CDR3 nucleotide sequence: TGCGCCAGCAGGAGGACGGGGATGAACACTGAAGCTTTCTTT.

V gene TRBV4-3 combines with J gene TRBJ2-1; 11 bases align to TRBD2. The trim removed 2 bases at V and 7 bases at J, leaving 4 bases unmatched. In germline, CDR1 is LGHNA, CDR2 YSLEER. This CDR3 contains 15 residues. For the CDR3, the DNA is TGCGCCAGCAGCCAAACTAGCGGGGGCCTGAATGAGCAGTTCTTC. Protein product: CASSQTSGGLNEQFF.

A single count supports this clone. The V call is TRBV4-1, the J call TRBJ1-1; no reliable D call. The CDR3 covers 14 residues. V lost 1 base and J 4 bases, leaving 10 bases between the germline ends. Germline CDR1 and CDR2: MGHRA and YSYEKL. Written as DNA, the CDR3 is TGCGCCAGCAGCCAAGTTCGGGGAGGCACTGAAGCTTTCTTT. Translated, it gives CASSQVRGGTEAFF.

The CDR3 DNA is TGTGCCAGCAGCTTGGGAATAGGAGTGAACACTGAAGCTTTCTTT. Protein sequence: CASSLGIGVNTEAFF. The chain uses TRBV5-5 and TRBJ1-1; unclear D gene. The CDR3 consists of 15 residues. The germline V gene has CDR1 SGHKS and CDR2 YYEKEE (reference sequence). Trimming shortened V by 0 bases and J by 0 bases, and 9 bases separated the two germline ends.

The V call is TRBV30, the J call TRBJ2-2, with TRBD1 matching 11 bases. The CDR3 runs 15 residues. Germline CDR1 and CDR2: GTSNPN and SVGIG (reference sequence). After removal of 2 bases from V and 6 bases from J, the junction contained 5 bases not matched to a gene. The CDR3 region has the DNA TGTGCCTGGAGTTCATGGACAGGGGGCCCCGGGGAGCTGTTTTTT. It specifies CAWSSWTGGPGELFF.